This T cell receptor beta chain derives from a study of beta chain features in type 1 diabetes. Study-level results: The study found fewer insertions and more deletions at VDJ junctions in type 1 diabetes patients.

The entirety of the isolated RNA underwent reverse transcription, so expressed TCRB transcripts were sequenced. Generated by immunoSEQ multiplex PCR, the TCRdb table keeps only in-frame clones and is missing some. The data show 150,000 to 200,000 clones, roughly 9.1% seen once. As for this clone: As yet, its antigen is unknown.

This TCR derives from a woman younger than 30 in good health. The sequenced material came from central memory CD4+ T cells from blood.

The CDR3, as DNA: TGTGCCAGCTCACCGGGCAGGGTGGGAAATGAGCAGTTCTTC. Its translation: CASSPGRVGNEQFF. This sequence joins TRBV18 and TRBJ2-1, with a tentative D call TRBD1 (5 bases). The germline V and J ends were trimmed by 3 bases and 7 bases, with 13 bases remaining between them. The CDR3 contains 14 residues. Per the germline V gene, CDR1 is KGHSH and CDR2 is LQKENI.